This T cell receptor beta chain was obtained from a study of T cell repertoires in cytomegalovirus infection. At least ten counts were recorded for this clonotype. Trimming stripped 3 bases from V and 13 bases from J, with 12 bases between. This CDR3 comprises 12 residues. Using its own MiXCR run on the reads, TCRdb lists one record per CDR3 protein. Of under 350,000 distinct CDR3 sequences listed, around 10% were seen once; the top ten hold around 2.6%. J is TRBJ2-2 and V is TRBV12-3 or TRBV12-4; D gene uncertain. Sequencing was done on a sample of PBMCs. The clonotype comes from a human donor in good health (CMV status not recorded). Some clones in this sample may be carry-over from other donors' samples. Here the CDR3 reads CASSLQSKTLFF. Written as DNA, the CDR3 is TGTGCCAGCAGTTTGCAGAGTAAAACGCTGTTTTTT.